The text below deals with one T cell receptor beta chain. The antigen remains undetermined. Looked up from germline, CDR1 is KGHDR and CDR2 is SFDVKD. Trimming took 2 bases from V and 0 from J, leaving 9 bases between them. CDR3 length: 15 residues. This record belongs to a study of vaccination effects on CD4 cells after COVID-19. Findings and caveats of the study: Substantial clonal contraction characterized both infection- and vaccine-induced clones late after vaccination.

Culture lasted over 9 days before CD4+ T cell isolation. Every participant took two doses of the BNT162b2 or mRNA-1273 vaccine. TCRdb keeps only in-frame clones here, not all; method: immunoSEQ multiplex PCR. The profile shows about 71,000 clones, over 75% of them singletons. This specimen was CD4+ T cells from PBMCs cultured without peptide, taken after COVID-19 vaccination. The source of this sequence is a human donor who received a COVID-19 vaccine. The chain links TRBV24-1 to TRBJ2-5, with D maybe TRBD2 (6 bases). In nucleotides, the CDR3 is TGTGCCACCAGTGATTCCGAGCGGGACCAAGAGACCCAGTACTTC. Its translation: CATSDSERDQETQYF.